This T cell receptor beta chain was captured by sequencing in a study of CD8+ T cells in alopecia areata. About the research overall: Patients took tofacitinib for 6 to 18 months, followed by 6 drug-free months.

Treatment defined: oral pan-JAK inhibitor, 5-10 mg twice daily. RNA was extracted and reverse transcribed into cDNA as the sequencing template. The table came from immunoSEQ multiplex PCR; TCRdb's copy has only in-frame clones and leaves some out. The data contain 180,000 or so clones, around 51% of them singletons. Trimming removed 2 bases from V and 4 bases from J; junction bases left unmatched: 6. The CDR3 is made up of 16 amino acids. The germline CDR1 and CDR2 sequences are MGHRA and YSYEKL. Sequences were derived from CD8+ T cells sorted from blood, sampled around week 52, from a patient treated with tofacitinib. V is TRBV4-1 and J is TRBJ2-1, with TRBD1 matching 9 bases. The TCR sequence derives from a human donor with alopecia areata. The CDR3: CASSQFVGTGYNEQFF. The CDR3 nucleotides are TGCGCCAGCAGCCAATTCGTAGGGACAGGGTACAATGAGCAGTTCTTC.